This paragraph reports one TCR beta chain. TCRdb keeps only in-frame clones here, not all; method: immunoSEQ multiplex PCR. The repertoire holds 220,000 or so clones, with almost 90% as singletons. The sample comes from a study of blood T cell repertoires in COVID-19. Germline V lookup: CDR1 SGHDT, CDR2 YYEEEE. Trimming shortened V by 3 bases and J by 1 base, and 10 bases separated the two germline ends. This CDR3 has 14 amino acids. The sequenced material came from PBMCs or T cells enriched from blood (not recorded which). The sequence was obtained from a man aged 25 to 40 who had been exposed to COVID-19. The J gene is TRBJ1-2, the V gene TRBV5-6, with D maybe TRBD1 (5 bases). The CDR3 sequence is CASSYQGLNYGYTF. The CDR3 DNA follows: TGTGCCAGCAGCTATCAGGGTCTTAACTATGGCTACACCTTC.